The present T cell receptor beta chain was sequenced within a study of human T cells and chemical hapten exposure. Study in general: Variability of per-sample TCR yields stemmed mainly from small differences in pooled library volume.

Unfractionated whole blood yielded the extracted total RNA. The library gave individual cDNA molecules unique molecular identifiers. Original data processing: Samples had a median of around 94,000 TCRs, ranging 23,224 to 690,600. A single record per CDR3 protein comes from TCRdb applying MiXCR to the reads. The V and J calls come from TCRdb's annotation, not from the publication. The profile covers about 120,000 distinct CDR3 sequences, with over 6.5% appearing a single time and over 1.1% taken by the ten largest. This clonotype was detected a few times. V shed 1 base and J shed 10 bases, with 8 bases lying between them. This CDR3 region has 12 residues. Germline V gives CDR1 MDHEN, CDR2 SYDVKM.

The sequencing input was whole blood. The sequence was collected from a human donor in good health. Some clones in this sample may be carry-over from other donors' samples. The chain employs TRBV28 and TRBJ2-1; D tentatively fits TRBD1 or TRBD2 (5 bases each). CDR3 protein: CASSLLRDEQFF. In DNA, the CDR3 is TGTGCCAGCAGTTTATTGAGGGACGAGCAGTTCTTC. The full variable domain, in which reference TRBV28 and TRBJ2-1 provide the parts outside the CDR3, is DVKVTQSSRYLVKRTGEKVFLECVQDMDHENMFWYRQDPGLGLRLIYFSYDVKMKEKGDIPEGYSVSREKKERFSLILESASTNQTSMYLCASSLLRDEQFFGPGTRLTVL.